The 11 T cell receptor beta chains presented below share a single source sample, sequenced in a study of cytomegalovirus exposure and HLA in healthy donors. PCR used 60 Vbeta primers and 13 Jbeta primers. Using immunoSEQ multiplex PCR, the repertoire was profiled, and TCRdb retains in-frame clones only, with some absent. In the table there are around 150,000 clones, roughly 70% of which are singletons. The sequenced material came from PBMCs. The receptor source for this set is a woman in her thirties or forties in good health and CMV-seropositive.

V usage is TRBV4-1 and J usage is TRBJ2-5; 7 bases are shared with TRBD1. J lost 4 bases, V lost 0 bases, and 2 bases had no gene match. In germline, CDR1 is MGHRA, CDR2 YSYEKL. The CDR3 is made up of 14 amino acids. The CDR3, as DNA: TGCGCCAGCAGCCAAGAAGGGGGCCTAGAGACCCAGTACTTC. This gives the protein CASSQEGGLETQYF.

Regarding this clone: A far larger clone is a single base away, which makes a read error likely. At the DNA level, this CDR3 is encoded by other sequences in the same sample as well. J is TRBJ2-1 and V is TRBV7-2; TRBD1 matches at 8 bases. CDR1 is SGHTA, CDR2 FQGNSA, per germline. The CDR3 has 15 residues. J gave up 2 bases and V 5 bases, and 5 bases lay outside the gene matches. The CDR3 loop reads CASSPSGQAYNEQFF. DNA of the CDR3: TGTGCCAGCAGCCCCTCGGGACAGGCCTACAATGAGCAGTTCTTC.

This clone was detected a few times. The V and J genes are TRBV19 and TRBJ1-5, with TRBD1 matching over 8 bases. There are 15 residues in the CDR3. CDR1 LNHDA and CDR2 SQIVND come from the germline V gene (reference sequence). The V gene end was trimmed by 4 bases and the J gene end by 11 bases; junction bases not matched to a gene: 13. The CDR3 DNA is TGTGCCAGTAGTACCGGGGACAGGCCCGGAGGGGCCCAGCATTTT. As protein: CASSTGDRPGGAQHF.

This clone appeared a single time. J is TRBJ2-7 and V is TRBV5-1; no reliable D call. The CDR3 is 14 amino acids. Trimming cost V 0 bases and J 2 bases, with 9 bases left between them. Germline V gene sequence: CDR1 SGHRS, CDR2 YFSETQ. The CDR3 reads CASSLDIPPYEQYF. CDR3 sequence (DNA): TGCGCCAGCAGCTTGGACATTCCACCCTACGAGCAGTACTTC.

V and J are TRBV6-5 and TRBJ1-2, with D hard to call. This CDR3 spans 11 amino acids. Germline V gene lookup returns CDR1 MNHEY and CDR2 SVGAGI. Trimming shortened V by 6 bases and J by 8 bases, and 10 bases separated the two germline ends. CDR3 loop: CASRTGWGYTF. Here the CDR3 DNA reads TGTGCCAGCAGAACGGGGTGGGGCTACACCTTC.

This rearrangement joins TRBV18 to TRBJ1-1; possibly TRBD1 for D (5 bases). Trimming shortened V by 7 bases and J by 3 bases, and 15 bases separated the two germline ends. There are 14 residues in the CDR3. The V gene's germline CDR1 is KGHSH and CDR2 LQKENI. The CDR3: CASFRSWGDTEAFF. The CDR3 DNA sequence: TGTGCCAGCTTCCGTTCCTGGGGGGACACTGAAGCTTTCTTT.

This clone was counted a single time. The rearrangement uses TRBV7-2 and TRBJ2-7; perhaps TRBD2 as D (6 bases). CDR1 and CDR2 from the germline V gene are SGHTA and FQGNSA. Trimming shortened V by 5 bases and J by 3 bases, and 11 bases separated the two germline ends. CDR3 size: 13 residues. The CDR3 bases are TGTGCCAGCAGCCTCCGGAGGGACTACGAGCAGTACTTC. Its translation: CASSLRRDYEQYF. Combining the CDR3 with reference TRBV7-2 and TRBJ2-7 gives the whole variable domain GAGVSQSPSNKVTEKGKDVELRCDPISGHTALYWYRQSLGQGLEFLIYFQGNSAPDKSGLPSDRFSAERTGGSVSTLTIQRTQQEDSAVYLCASSLRRDYEQYFGPGTRLTVT.

The chain employs TRBV7-3 and TRBJ2-3; D is possibly TRBD1 (5 bases). CDR1 is SGHTA and CDR2 is FQGTGA in the germline V gene. V was clipped by 2 bases and J by 2 bases, with 14 bases between them. The CDR3 runs 16 residues. CDR3 bases: TGTGCCAGCAGCTTAGGGGCTTCTAGGGCCACAGATACGCAGTATTTT. Translation: CASSLGASRATDTQYF.

The rearrangement links TRBV6-5 to TRBJ2-1; 10 nucleotides match TRBD2. Germline V CDR1 and CDR2: MNHEY, SVGAGI. This CDR3 comprises 14 residues. V was clipped by 10 bases and J by 7 bases; unmatched bases: 10. The CDR3 protein is CATTPSGRGNEQFF. The CDR3 DNA is TGTGCCACGACCCCTAGCGGGAGAGGTAATGAGCAGTTCTTC.

The rearrangement joins TRBV29-1 to TRBJ1-2; D perhaps matches TRBD1 (5 bases). V lost 0 bases and J 6 bases, leaving 20 bases between the germline ends. The CDR3 has 16 amino acids. Germline lookup yields CDR1 SQVTM and CDR2 ANQGSEA. CDR3 in DNA: TGCAGCGTTGAAGATCTAGGGCTGGGGGGTAGGGATGGCTACACCTTC. This gives the protein CSVEDLGLGGRDGYTF.

The V gene is TRBV6-5, the J gene TRBJ2-1; the match to TRBD2 covers 8 bases. The CDR3 sequence is 15 residues long. The germline CDR1 and CDR2 sequences are MNHEY and SVGAGI. Trimming took 6 bases from V and 7 from J; bases not matched to a gene: 11. CDR3 DNA sequence: TGTGCCAGCAGCCTAGGCCTAGCGGGCGTAAATGAGCAGTTCTTC. Translated: CASSLGLAGVNEQFF.